This T cell receptor (beta chain) was profiled in a study of response to subunit inactivated influenza vaccine. General observations from the study: Researchers suggested that each seasonal influenza vaccination recruits few new T cells.

Trimming at V came to 5 bases and at J to 7 bases, leaving 11 bases not matched to a gene. The length of the CDR3 is 16 residues. The V gene's germline CDR1 is LGHDT and CDR2 YNNKEL (reference sequence). This clonotype turned up a few times. Its antigen remains unknown. TCRdb analysed the RT-PCR reads with MiXCR anew, one entry per CDR3 protein. The data contain fewer than 700,000 distinct CDR3 sequences, around 13% of them singletons. The input for sequencing was PBMCs from blood, taken 35 to 45 days after vaccination. The TCR comes from a man aged 50 to 59 who received an inactivated influenza vaccine. This sequence joins TRBV3-1 and TRBJ2-7; TRBD2 matches 13 bases. The CDR3 sequence: CASSYYGLAGVEEQYF. The CDR3 DNA reads as TGTGCCAGCAGCTATTACGGACTAGCGGGAGTTGAGGAGCAGTACTTC.